This T cell receptor (beta chain) was observed in a study of blood T cell repertoires in COVID-19. Study as a whole: Sources were T cells, B-cell-depleted T cells, or PBMCs; the material itself was cDNA or gDNA.

V was clipped by 3 bases and J by 5 bases, with 16 bases between them. This CDR3 has 15 residues. Looked up from germline, CDR1 is MDHEN and CDR2 is SYDVKM. Libraries were prepared by immunoSEQ multiplex PCR; TCRdb keeps only in-frame clonotypes and omits some of them. The data contain 230,000 or so clones, about four fifths of them seen just once; the ten biggest clones take up roughly 3.1%. This clonotype was sampled from a man aged 50-60 years who had recovered from COVID-19. What was sequenced was PBMCs or T cells enriched from blood (not recorded which). The chain joins TRBV28 to TRBJ1-1, with D possibly being TRBD1 (6 bases). In DNA, the CDR3 is TGTGCCAGCAGTTTGGGGGCCAACAGGGTTACTGAAGCTTTCTTT. It specifies CASSLGANRVTEAFF.